The clone carrying this T cell receptor (beta chain) was seen more than once but under ten times. The antigen is undetermined. One heparinised draw, averaging roughly 0.12 L, was taken per donor. Germline loops: CDR1 SGHDT, CDR2 YYEEEE. This CDR3 contains 13 residues. Trimming cost V 1 base and J 3 bases, with 7 bases left between them. The data were obtained in a study of beta chain features in type 1 diabetes. Sequenced material consisted of expressed TCRB transcripts (all of the isolated RNA was reverse transcribed). Repertoires were generated with immunoSEQ multiplex PCR, while TCRdb's copy carries only in-frame clones and drops some. The top ten hold approximately 0.016% of the sample, which has about 340,000 clones, about 13% seen once. Regarding the study as a whole: Insertions were fewer and deletions more numerous at VDJ junctions in type 1 diabetes patients. Small HLA sub-analyses could not settle whether HLA shapes TCRB rearrangement. All four CD4+ subsets from Type 1 diabetes patients carried moderately but significantly shorter TCRB CDR3s.

The sequenced sample was naive CD4+ T cells from blood. The TCR originated in a woman younger than 30 with type 1 diabetes. The chain recombines TRBV5-6 with TRBJ2-5; D gene unclear. For the CDR3, the DNA is TGTGCCAGCAGCTTGACGGTAAAAGAGACCCAGTACTTC. It codes for CASSLTVKETQYF.